The rows below give T cell receptor beta chains drawn from one sample of a study of T cell repertoires in cytomegalovirus infection. Each CDR3 protein is one row after TCRdb ran MiXCR on the reads. The repertoire holds fewer than 200,000 distinct CDR3 sequences, with more than 9% as singletons. The sample comprised PBMCs. These receptors were collected from a human donor in good health (CMV status not recorded). Some clones in this sample may be carry-over from other donors' samples. Each CDR3 is given with its conserved first and last residue. Each record gives: V gene, clone size, CDR3 length, J gene, D gene, CDR3 protein, CDR3 DNA. A D gene is named only where the DNA matches it firmly. Expanded clones get a size class; other rows say once, few or many, or leave the size out.

V gene: TRBV11-3
clone size: many
CDR3 length: 13
J gene: TRBJ2-5
D gene: .
CDR3 protein: CASSLDSQETQYF
CDR3 DNA: TGTGCCAGCAGCTTAGACAGCCAAGAGACCCAGTACTTC

V gene: TRBV30
clone size: many
CDR3 length: 19
J gene: TRBJ2-1
D gene: .
CDR3 protein: CAWSTWTGEQREGRNEQFF
CDR3 DNA: TGTGCCTGGAGTACTTGGACAGGGGAACAGCGGGAGGGCCGCAATGAGCAGTTCTTC

V gene: TRBV29-1
clone size: few
CDR3 length: 12
J gene: TRBJ2-5
D gene: .
CDR3 protein: CSGGLKQETQYF
CDR3 DNA: TGCAGCGGGGGACTGAAACAAGAGACCCAGTACTTC

V gene: TRBV30
clone size: .
CDR3 length: 15
J gene: TRBJ2-7
D gene: TRBD1
CDR3 protein: CAWSVGTGVSYEQYF
CDR3 DNA: TGTGCCTGGAGTGTGGGGACAGGTGTTTCCTACGAGCAGTACTTC

V gene: TRBV7-2
clone size: many
CDR3 length: 16
J gene: TRBJ2-7
D gene: TRBD2
CDR3 protein: CASSTRTSGGRYEQYF
CDR3 DNA: TGTGCCAGCAGCACCCGGACTAGCGGGGGGCGCTACGAGCAGTACTTC

V gene: TRBV7-6
clone size: many
CDR3 length: 14
J gene: TRBJ2-1
D gene: TRBD2
CDR3 protein: CASSVLTSGDEQFF
CDR3 DNA: TGTGCCAGCAGCGTCCTGACTAGCGGGGATGAGCAGTTCTTC

V gene: TRBV6-2/TRBV6-3
clone size: many
CDR3 length: 15
J gene: TRBJ2-1
D gene: .
CDR3 protein: CASSYRHDYGNEQFF
CDR3 DNA: TGTGCCAGCAGTTACCGCCATGACTATGGGAATGAGCAGTTCTTC

V gene: TRBV28
clone size: .
CDR3 length: 13
J gene: TRBJ2-2
D gene: .
CDR3 protein: CASRYVIGGELFF
CDR3 DNA: TGTGCCAGCAGATACGTCATTGGCGGGGAGCTGTTTTTT

V gene: TRBV10-2
clone size: many
CDR3 length: 12
J gene: TRBJ1-4
D gene: .
CDR3 protein: CASSEFREKLFF
CDR3 DNA: TGCGCCAGCAGTGAGTTCAGAGAAAAACTGTTTTTT

V gene: TRBV25-1
clone size: few
CDR3 length: 14
J gene: TRBJ2-2
D gene: .
CDR3 protein: CASSESGTTGELFF
CDR3 DNA: TGTGCCAGCAGTGAATCGGGGACAACCGGGGAGCTGTTTTTT

V gene: TRBV5-6
clone size: many
CDR3 length: 16
J gene: TRBJ2-3
D gene: .
CDR3 protein: CASSPVDEGYTDTQYF
CDR3 DNA: TGTGCCAGCAGCCCGGTTGATGAGGGGTACACAGATACGCAGTATTTT